One sample yielded the 14 T cell receptor beta chains listed below, sequenced in a study of cytomegalovirus exposure and HLA in healthy donors (dated by TCRdb to about 2017). The library relied on the immunoSEQ multiplex PCR assay. The immuneACCESS repertoire file appears here via TCRdb, limited to in-frame rearrangements. These files lack a portion of the clones; in checked studies, under half of the deficit traces to unresolved V genes, and the cause of the others is not known. This sample comprises about 170,000 clones, approximately 87% of them detected only once. The ten largest account for approximately 1.5% of the sample. Sequenced: PBMCs. The source of these receptors is a young woman in good health and CMV-seronegative.

This rearrangement joins TRBV29-1 to TRBJ2-7, with D perhaps TRBD2 (8 bases). With 4 bases removed from V and 3 bases from J, the gap between germline ends came to 16 bases. Per germline, CDR1 SQVTM and CDR2 ANQGSEA. The CDR3 sequence is 14 residues long. CDR3 DNA: TGCAGCGTTGTTGAGCGGGGGACAGACTACGAGCAGTACTTC. Amino acid sequence: CSVVERGTDYEQYF.

This rearrangement joins TRBV9 to TRBJ2-3, with D possibly being TRBD2 (6 bases). The ends were cut back, 0 bases at V and 0 bases at J, with 14 bases in the middle. Germline CDR1 and CDR2: SGDLS and YYNGEE. The CDR3 extends over 17 amino acids. CDR3: CASSVVLEGLSTDTQYF. The CDR3 region has the DNA TGTGCCAGCAGCGTAGTTCTGGAGGGTCTGAGCACAGATACGCAGTATTTT.

The V gene is TRBV4-1, the J gene TRBJ1-1; possible D gene TRBD1, 6 bases. The germline gives CDR1 MGHRA, CDR2 YSYEKL. Between the trimmed V and J ends, which lost 1 base and 4 bases, there was a span of 10 bases. The CDR3 loop spans 14 amino acids. The CDR3 loop reads CASSQVLGATEAFF. The CDR3 DNA reads TGCGCCAGCAGCCAAGTACTGGGGGCCACTGAAGCTTTCTTT.

Notes on this clone: At one boundary the junction diverges from the germline segment, which might be a read error. The rearrangement joins TRBV7-7 to TRBJ2-5; D is possibly TRBD1 (6 bases). This CDR3 contains 17 residues. From germline, CDR1 is SSHAT and CDR2 FNYEAQ (reference sequence). The CDR3 reads CASSSSHYRAPEETQYF. The CDR3 nucleotides are TGTGCTAGCAGTTCTTCCCATTACAGGGCCCCTGAAGAGACCCAGTACTTC.

This clone was counted between two and nine times. One end of the junction does not line up with germline, which may come from a read error. The genes are TRBV7-7 and TRBJ2-7, with D unclear. Germline V gene lookup returns CDR1 SSHAT and CDR2 FNYEAQ (reference sequence). The CDR3 has 14 residues. CDR3 bases: TGTGCTAGCAGCTTAGGGCCCAGTTCCTACGAGCAGTACTTC. It codes for CASSLGPSSYEQYF.

The chain links TRBV19 to TRBJ1-6; D possibly corresponds to TRBD1 (5 bases). Germline values: CDR1 LNHDA, CDR2 SQIVND (reference sequence). CDR3 length: 17 amino acids. V lost 2 bases and J 0 bases, leaving 11 bases between the germline ends. In nucleotides, the CDR3 is TGTGCCAGTAGTATAACCCAGGGAAGCTCCTATAATTCACCCCTCCACTTT. It yields the protein CASSITQGSSYNSPLHF.

The chain combines TRBV7-8 with TRBJ2-7, with D possibly TRBD2 on 6 matching bases. The V end lost 5 bases, the J end lost 4 bases, and 12 bases lay between the germline ends. The germline V gene has CDR1 SGHVS and CDR2 FQNEAQ. The CDR3 totals 13 residues. As DNA, the CDR3 is TGTGCCAGCAGCCCTCGAGGGAGGTACGAGCAGTACTTC. It translates to CASSPRGRYEQYF.

V and J are TRBV12-5 and TRBJ2-5, with D unclear. Trimming shortened V by 3 bases and J by 5 bases, and 4 bases separated the two germline ends. Germline CDR1 reads LGHNT; CDR2 reads FRNRAP. The length of the CDR3 is 11 residues. CDR3 DNA sequence: TGTGCTAGTGGTTTCCGTGAGACCCAGTACTTC. Translated, it gives CASGFRETQYF. The full variable domain, with the rest looked up from reference TRBV12-5 and TRBJ2-5, is DARVTQTPRHKVTEMGQEVTMRCQPILGHNTVFWYRQTMMQGLELLAYFRNRAPLDDSGMPKDRFSAEMPDATLATLKIQPSEPRDSAVYFCASGFRETQYFGPGTRLLVL.

The V and J genes are TRBV5-4 and TRBJ2-7, with 9 positions matching TRBD1. CDR1 and CDR2 from the germline V gene are SGHNT and YYREEE (reference sequence). The V and J ends lost 4 bases and 4 bases, in that order; junction bases with no gene match: 6. CDR3 length equals 14 residues. In DNA, the CDR3 is TGTGCCAGCAGCGACCGGGACAGGGATTACGAGCAGTACTTC. It yields the protein CASSDRDRDYEQYF.

The chain carries TRBV5-1 and TRBJ2-3; D may be TRBD2 (6 bases). Trimming pared 0 bases from V and 2 bases from J, leaving 16 bases between. The germline CDR1 and CDR2 sequences are SGHRS and YFSETQ. The CDR3 length is 17 residues. The CDR3 is CASSLGRGSTVTDTQYF. The CDR3 nucleotides read TGCGCCAGCAGCTTGGGACGGGGGTCGACAGTCACAGATACGCAGTATTTT.

This chain joins TRBV6-1 and TRBJ1-6; TRBD1 aligns across 7 bases. The germline CDR1 and CDR2 sequences are MNHNS and SASEGT. J was trimmed by 10 bases and V by 7 bases; bases with no gene match: 10. CDR3 length equals 14 residues. The CDR3 DNA is TGTGCCAGCATCCCCTGGGACAGTGGCTCACCCCTCCACTTT. Its protein is CASIPWDSGSPLHF.

V gene TRBV10-3 combines with J gene TRBJ1-3, with 9 bases matching TRBD1. This CDR3 is built from 15 residues. V gave up 11 bases and J gave up 4 bases; unmatched junction bases: 12. The germline CDR1 and CDR2 sequences are ENHRY and SYGVKD. The CDR3 is CAARTGAFSGNTIYF. The DNA of the CDR3 is TGTGCCGCCCGGACAGGGGCTTTTTCGGGAAACACCATATATTTT.

This chain connects TRBV2 to TRBJ2-7; 8 bases map to TRBD2. The CDR3 is made up of 13 amino acids. Germline lookup yields CDR1 SNHLY and CDR2 FYNNEI. V dropped 4 bases and J dropped 4; count of bases not matched to a gene: 3. CDR3 region: CASSAGGAYEQYF. The CDR3 DNA reads TGTGCCAGCAGTGCCGGGGGGGCTTACGAGCAGTACTTC.

The chain carries TRBV5-6 and TRBJ1-3, with 7 bases aligning to TRBD1. This CDR3 is 15 amino acids long. The germline CDR1 and CDR2 sequences are SGHDT and YYEEEE. The V and J ends lost 2 bases and 4 bases, in that order; junction bases with no gene match: 6. The CDR3 DNA is TGTGCCAGCAGCTTCTACAGGGGAGAAGGAAACACCATATATTTT. Protein product: CASSFYRGEGNTIYF.